These 21 T cell receptor beta chains share one sample of origin, sequenced in a study of CD8 T cells in Susac syndrome. Random hexamers were used to reverse transcribe an amount of about 0.5 to 1 ug RNA. TCRdb re-called the immunoSEQ multiplex PCR reads with MiXCR, one entry per CDR3 protein. The profile shows 250,000 to 300,000 distinct CDR3 sequences, around 89% of them singletons. Material: CD8+ T cells from PBMCs. These receptors all stem from a human donor with multiple sclerosis.

V gene TRBV29-1 combines with J gene TRBJ2-1; 9 positions match TRBD1. CDR1 and CDR2 from the germline V gene are SQVTM and ANQGSEA. The CDR3 length is 16 residues. V lost 4 bases to trimming and J lost 9 bases; unmatched junction nucleotides: 16. Here the CDR3 DNA reads TGCAGCGTTGTGCCCTGGACAGGGGAACTTGGGGCTGAGCAGTTCTTC. It yields the protein CSVVPWTGELGAEQFF.

The chain links TRBV14 to TRBJ2-7; 8 bases agree with TRBD2. With V trimmed by 4 bases and J by 6 bases, 5 bases remained unmatched. Germline values: CDR1 SGHDN, CDR2 FVKESK. The CDR3 sequence is 13 residues long. CDR3 sequence: CASSPPGGAEQYF. The CDR3 DNA is TGTGCCAGCAGCCCGCCGGGAGGGGCCGAGCAGTACTTC.

This clonotype came up a few times. The V gene is TRBV4-1, the J gene TRBJ2-7; no firm D call. Germline-derived CDR1 and CDR2 are MGHRA and YSYEKL. This CDR3 has 14 amino acids. The ends were cut back, 0 bases at V and 3 bases at J, with 9 bases in the middle. The CDR3 DNA sequence: TGCGCCAGCAGCCAAGAAAAGTCCAGCTACGAGCAGTACTTC. Amino acids: CASSQEKSSYEQYF.

The chain carries TRBV19 and TRBJ2-7, with 8 bases fitting TRBD2. Losses at the gene ends were 5 bases for V and 6 bases for J; bases not matched to a gene: 0. CDR1 is LNHDA, CDR2 SQIVND, per germline (reference sequence). There are 11 residues in the CDR3. CDR3 nucleotides: TGTGCCAGTAGTCGGGAGGGCGAGCAGTACTTC. As protein: CASSREGEQYF. The variable domain in full, with the rest retrieved from reference TRBV19 and TRBJ2-7, is DGGITQSPKYLFRKEGQNVTLSCEQNLNHDAMYWYRQDPGQGLRLIYYSQIVNDFQKGDIAEGYSVSREKKESFPLTVTSAQKNPTAFYLCASSREGEQYFGPGTRLTVT.

This sequence joins TRBV18 and TRBJ1-5; TRBD1 is a possible D gene (5 bases). Trimming removed 2 bases from V and 9 bases from J, with 11 bases in between. Germline V gene data show CDR1 as KGHSH and CDR2 as LQKENI. The CDR3 length is 13 residues. The CDR3 is CASSPGTEWPQHF. For the CDR3, the DNA is TGTGCCAGCTCACCAGGGACGGAATGGCCCCAGCATTTT.

This clonotype was counted only a few times. The V and J genes are TRBV7-3 and TRBJ2-7; 7 bases line up with TRBD1. In germline, CDR1 is SGHTA, CDR2 FQGTGA. J was trimmed by 1 base and V by 5 bases; bases with no gene match: 2. This CDR3 region has 13 residues. Written as DNA, the CDR3 is TGTGCCAGCAGCATGACAGGGTCCTACGAGCAGTACTTC. Translating it yields CASSMTGSYEQYF.

The genes are TRBV9 and TRBJ2-2; no clear D. Trimming took 6 bases from V and 3 from J, leaving 9 bases between them. This CDR3 region has 13 residues. Germline V gives CDR1 SGDLS, CDR2 YYNGEE. CDR3: CASNDGDTGELFF. In DNA form, the CDR3 reads TGTGCCAGCAATGACGGAGACACCGGGGAGCTGTTTTTT.

V is TRBV5-6 and J is TRBJ2-7; the match to TRBD1 covers 12 bases. This CDR3 is 15 amino acids long. Germline lookup yields CDR1 SGHDT and CDR2 YYEEEE. The ends lost 4 bases at V and 5 bases at J; junction bases unmatched: 7. The CDR3 coding sequence is TGTGCCAGCAGCACCGGGACAGGGGGCGTCAACGAGCAGTACTTC. It yields the protein CASSTGTGGVNEQYF.

The chain combines TRBV7-2 with TRBJ2-5; D possibly corresponds to TRBD2 (7 bases). CDR1 and CDR2 from the germline V gene are SGHTA and FQGNSA. The CDR3 loop spans 17 amino acids. Trimming stripped 2 bases from V and 5 bases from J, with 21 bases between. The DNA for the CDR3 is TGTGCCAGCAGCTTACGTTTGGCGGGGGCCGGGGAGGAGACCCAGTACTTC. It specifies CASSLRLAGAGEETQYF.

The gene calls are TRBV7-9 and TRBJ2-1; no firm D call. Germline V gene lookup returns CDR1 SEHNR and CDR2 FQNEAQ (reference sequence). Trimming stripped 1 base from V and 1 base from J, with 11 bases between. CDR3 size: 16 residues. CDR3 nucleotide sequence: TGTGCCAGCAGCTTAGTTATGGGGAAATCCTACAATGAGCAGTTCTTC. It encodes CASSLVMGKSYNEQFF. The full variable domain, its missing parts supplied by reference TRBV7-9 and TRBJ2-1, is DTGVSQNPRHKITKRGQNVTFRCDPISEHNRLYWYRQTLGQGPEFLTYFQNEAQLEKSRLLSDRFSAERPKGSFSTLEIQRTEQGDSAMYLCASSLVMGKSYNEQFFGPGTRLTVL.

This rearrangement joins TRBV13 to TRBJ1-5; 7 nucleotides match TRBD1. In germline, CDR1 is PRHDT, CDR2 FYEKMQ (reference sequence). The CDR3 loop spans 15 amino acids. The junction had 2 bases not matched to a gene; V was cut back by 0 bases and J by 3 bases. CDR3 residues: CASSLGQGYNQPQHF. DNA of the CDR3: TGTGCCAGCAGCTTAGGACAGGGGTACAATCAGCCCCAGCATTTT.

The rearrangement uses TRBV12-3 or TRBV12-4 and TRBJ2-7, with D tentatively TRBD2 (6 bases). CDR3 length: 14 amino acids. The V gene lost 5 bases and the J gene lost 3 bases, with 14 bases spanning the gap. The DNA of the CDR3 is TGTGCCAGCAGTCACTCGGGACTGGACTACGAGCAGTACTTC. Protein product: CASSHSGLDYEQYF.

The chain combines TRBV3-1 with TRBJ2-3; maybe TRBD2 (5 bases). CDR1 is LGHDT, CDR2 YNNKEL, per germline (reference sequence). The germline V and J ends were trimmed by 3 bases and 2 bases, with 18 bases remaining between them. This CDR3 contains 17 residues. CDR3 bases: TGTGCCAGCAGCCAGGCGAAAGGTGTGGGAGACACAGATACGCAGTATTTT. It specifies CASSQAKGVGDTDTQYF.

The chain links TRBV5-6 to TRBJ2-5; D perhaps matches TRBD1 (7 bases). The germline V gene encodes CDR1 SGHDT and CDR2 YYEEEE. The CDR3 runs 12 residues. In DNA, the CDR3 is TGTGTCGCCGGGGGACAGAGCGAGACCCAGTACTTC. Its translation: CVAGGQSETQYF.

The chain joins TRBV28 to TRBJ2-7; TRBD2 is a possible D gene (5 bases). V lost 3 bases to trimming and J lost 2 bases, with 8 bases between them. Germline CDR1 and CDR2: MDHEN and SYDVKM. The CDR3 contains 13 residues. CDR3 amino acids: CASSLASTYEQYF. The CDR3 nucleotides read TGTGCCAGCAGTTTGGCTAGCACCTACGAGCAGTACTTC.

This sequence joins TRBV20-1 and TRBJ1-5, with TRBD1 matching 9 bases. V gave up 2 bases and J gave up 5 bases; unmatched junction bases: 13. Germline-derived CDR1 and CDR2 are DFQATT and SNEGSKA (reference sequence). The CDR3 is 17 residues long. The CDR3 DNA reads as TGCAGTGCTAGATATTGGACAGGGGACGGAGGTGATCAGCCCCAGCATTTT. Translating it yields CSARYWTGDGGDQPQHF.

The rearrangement joins TRBV15 to TRBJ2-7; the D is unclear. Germline values: CDR1 LNHNV, CDR2 YYDKDF (reference sequence). This CDR3 spans 14 amino acids. The V end lost 1 base, the J end lost 0 bases, and 7 bases lay between the germline ends. Here the CDR3 reads CATSRVGSSYEQYF. The CDR3 DNA reads TGTGCCACCAGCAGAGTGGGAAGCTCCTACGAGCAGTACTTC.

The gene calls are TRBV11-1 and TRBJ2-2; D not certain. Deletions cut 1 base from V and 5 bases from J, with 14 bases between. The CDR3 is 16 residues long. The V gene's germline CDR1 is SGHAT and CDR2 FQDESV (reference sequence). The CDR3 is CASSLGTITTTGELFF. The CDR3 DNA reads as TGTGCCAGCAGCTTAGGCACTATCACAACTACCGGGGAGCTGTTTTTT.

The V gene is TRBV11-2, the J gene TRBJ2-5, with D maybe TRBD1 (6 bases). Germline CDR1 and CDR2: SGHAT and FQNNGV. The CDR3 sequence is 16 residues long. Trimming took 2 bases from V and 1 from J, leaving 14 bases between them. DNA of the CDR3: TGTGCCAGCAGCTTAAATACAGGGCTCTCCCAAGAGACCCAGTACTTC. It yields the protein CASSLNTGLSQETQYF.

The gene calls are TRBV7-2 and TRBJ1-2; D remains unclear. The CDR3 length is 15 residues. Germline lookup yields CDR1 SGHTA and CDR2 FQGNSA. Trimming took 5 bases from V and 1 from J, leaving 14 bases between them. CDR3 protein: CASSLDPLYNYGYTF. The DNA for the CDR3 is TGTGCCAGCAGCCTAGACCCCTTATATAACTATGGCTACACCTTC.

The chain is built from TRBV24-1 and TRBJ2-3; D is possibly TRBD2 (6 bases). Per the germline V gene, CDR1 is KGHDR and CDR2 is SFDVKD. V shed 7 bases and J shed 3 bases, with 10 bases lying between them. The CDR3 runs to 13 residues. CDR3 DNA sequence: TGTGCCACCAGGGAGGCGGGGACAGATACGCAGTATTTT. Translated: CATREAGTDTQYF.